The 25 T cell receptor beta chains in this list originate from one sample, sequenced in a study of T cells in Graves' hyperthyroidism and ophthalmopathy. Amplified TCR beta CDR3 regions derived from RNA transcripts. Carried out on the TCR CDR3, a first-round RT-PCR used the HTBI primer set. MiXCR, run by TCRdb on the multiplex PCR reads, gives a single entry per CDR3 protein. The table has about 320,000 distinct CDR3 sequences, over 15% seen once. Source material: blood. Receptors were obtained from a man aged 25 to 40 with Graves' hyperthyroidism.

This clonotype was counted at least ten times. CDR3 bases: TGTGCCAGCAGTTACAGGGGAAATGGCTACACCTTC. Its protein is CASSYRGNGYTF. The V call is TRBV3-1, the J call TRBJ1-2; 7 bases fit TRBD1. Germline V gene lookup returns CDR1 LGHDT and CDR2 YNNKEL (reference sequence). V shed 6 bases and J 6 bases; nucleotides not matched to a gene: 4. This CDR3 region has 12 residues.

This clonotype has a handful of counts. The chain has TRBV9 and TRBJ2-2; D remains unclear. V lost 4 bases to trimming and J lost 6 bases, with 7 bases between them. From germline, CDR1 is SGDLS and CDR2 YYNGEE. This CDR3 has 12 residues. The CDR3 bases are TGTGCCAGCAGCAAGGAATCCGGGGAGCTGTTTTTT. This encodes CASSKESGELFF.

This clonotype was seen a few times. CDR3 bases: TGTGCCACCAGTGATAGTGCCGGGACAGCCCAAGAGACCCAGTACTTC. Translation gives CATSDSAGTAQETQYF. V is TRBV24-1 and J is TRBJ2-5; 7 bases align to TRBD1. The CDR3 has 16 amino acids. In germline, CDR1 is KGHDR, CDR2 SFDVKD. J lost 1 base, V lost 3 bases, and 7 bases had no gene match.

The chain recombines TRBV19 with TRBJ2-1; TRBD1 matches 7 bases. CDR1 is LNHDA and CDR2 is SQIVND in the germline V gene (reference sequence). The CDR3 spans 16 residues. After removal of 3 bases from V and 2 bases from J, the junction contained 7 bases not matched to a gene. This CDR3 reads CASSIPTGYTYNEQFF. CDR3 nucleotide sequence: TGTGCCAGTAGTATTCCGACAGGGTATACCTACAATGAGCAGTTCTTC. Based on the CDR3 plus reference TRBV19 and TRBJ2-1, the full variable domain is DGGITQSPKYLFRKEGQNVTLSCEQNLNHDAMYWYRQDPGQGLRLIYYSQIVNDFQKGDIAEGYSVSREKKESFPLTVTSAQKNPTAFYLCASSIPTGYTYNEQFFGPGTRLTVL.

In its sample, this clonotype was seen a few times. V usage is TRBV3-1 and J usage is TRBJ1-2, with D tentatively TRBD1 (5 bases). The V end lost 0 bases, the J end lost 8 bases, and 13 bases lay between the germline ends. This CDR3 has 14 residues. Germline assignment: CDR1 LGHDT and CDR2 YNNKEL (reference sequence). CDR3 nucleotides: TGTGCCAGCAGCCAAGAAGGTCGGAGGGGAGGCTACACCTTC. This codes for CASSQEGRRGGYTF.

Comments on this clonotype: The junction and the germline gene differ at one end; a read error may be behind it. The chain recombines TRBV5-1 with TRBJ2-2; D is uncertain. The CDR3 has 13 amino acids. Looked up from germline, CDR1 is SGHRS and CDR2 is YFSETQ. The DNA of the CDR3 is TGCGCCAGCAGCTCCCTCAACACCAGGGAGCTGTTTTTT. It specifies CASSSLNTRELFF.

This clonotype appeared many times. The chain is built from TRBV7-8 and TRBJ2-5; no clear D. The CDR3 length is 13 residues. V was cut by 2 bases and J by 5 bases, with 9 bases left in between. From germline, CDR1 is SGHVS and CDR2 FQNEAQ. The DNA for the CDR3 is TGTGCCAGCAGCTTAAAGATGTTGGAGACCCAGTACTTC. This sequence encodes CASSLKMLETQYF.

In its sample, this clonotype was seen many times. This chain joins TRBV7-6 and TRBJ2-3, with 9 bases identical to TRBD2. Germline V gene sequence: CDR1 SGHVS, CDR2 FNYEAQ. J was trimmed by 0 bases and V by 5 bases; bases with no gene match: 3. This CDR3 is 15 amino acids long. This CDR3 is CASSPSGRSTDTQYF. In DNA form, the CDR3 reads TGTGCCAGCAGCCCCAGCGGGAGGAGCACAGATACGCAGTATTTT.

This sequence joins TRBV25-1 and TRBJ2-5; D call uncertain. With 4 bases removed from V and 1 base from J, the gap between germline ends came to 10 bases. The CDR3 is made up of 14 amino acids. Germline-derived CDR1 and CDR2 are MGHDK and SYGVNS. The CDR3 nucleotides read TGTGCCAGCAGTGGGAGTGGCAGCCAAGAGACCCAGTACTTC. This codes for CASSGSGSQETQYF. The variable domain in full, with the rest retrieved from reference TRBV25-1 and TRBJ2-5, is EADIYQTPRYLVIGTGKKITLECSQTMGHDKMYWYQQDPGMELHLIHYSYGVNSTEKGDLSSESTVSRIRTEHFPLTLESARPSHTSQYLCASSGSGSQETQYFGPGTRLLVL.

This clonotype was seen at least ten times. The chain uses TRBV11-2 and TRBJ2-7; no firm D call. Germline loops: CDR1 SGHAT, CDR2 FQNNGV. The CDR3 runs 15 residues. The V end was cut by 3 bases, the J end by 2 bases, with 14 bases between. The CDR3 DNA is TGTGCCAGCAGCTTCGACTCCCCAGCGCCCTACGAGCAGTACTTC. It translates to CASSFDSPAPYEQYF.

This clonotype came up many times. The chain carries TRBV12-3 or TRBV12-4 and TRBJ1-5; no clear D. The CDR3 extends over 13 amino acids. V dropped 1 base and J dropped 9 bases, with 10 bases sitting between them. The CDR3 here is CASSLGGGSPQHF. In DNA form, the CDR3 reads TGTGCCAGCAGTTTAGGGGGAGGATCGCCCCAGCATTTT.

This clonotype was seen a handful of times. The V call is TRBV19, the J call TRBJ2-3; D gene ambiguous. V was pared by 8 bases and J by 7 bases, with 10 bases between. The CDR3 extends over 11 amino acids. CDR1 LNHDA and CDR2 SQIVND come from the germline V gene (reference sequence). The CDR3 sequence is CASFSANTQYF. In DNA form, the CDR3 reads TGTGCCAGTTTCTCTGCCAATACGCAGTATTTT.

The chain is built from TRBV6-5 and TRBJ2-7; 10 positions agree with TRBD2. Trimming removed 0 bases from V and 1 base from J; junction bases left unmatched: 3. CDR1 MNHEY and CDR2 SVGAGI come from the germline V gene. The length of the CDR3 is 16 residues. The chain's CDR3 is CASSYSPSGSSYEQYF. CDR3 bases: TGTGCCAGCAGTTACTCTCCTAGCGGGAGTTCCTACGAGCAGTACTTC.

V usage is TRBV7-4 and J usage is TRBJ2-2; the match to TRBD2 covers 8 bases. CDR1 SGHVT and CDR2 SQSDAQ come from the germline V gene. V dropped 9 bases and J dropped 5; count of bases not matched to a gene: 11. The CDR3 has 15 residues. CDR3 sequence reads: CASSIGRAVTGELFF. CDR3 nucleotide sequence: TGTGCCAGTAGTATCGGGAGGGCTGTGACCGGGGAGCTGTTTTTT.

Many counts were recorded for this clonotype. The CDR3 nucleotides read TGTGCCAGCAGCTTAGGGCGGTCCGTTGATGAGCAGTTCTTC. Translating gives CASSLGRSVDEQFF. The rearrangement links TRBV7-8 to TRBJ2-1; D remains unclear. Germline values: CDR1 SGHVS, CDR2 FQNEAQ. This CDR3 has 14 amino acids. V was pared by 1 base and J by 8 bases, with 12 bases between.

The chain employs TRBV19 and TRBJ2-2, with a weak D call TRBD1 (6 bases). The germline CDR1 and CDR2 sequences are LNHDA and SQIVND (reference sequence). V lost 3 bases and J 4 bases, leaving 18 bases between the germline ends. The CDR3 runs to 17 residues. The CDR3 is CASSIFRGRLVTGELFF. The DNA for the CDR3 is TGTGCCAGTAGTATCTTCAGGGGCAGGTTGGTCACCGGGGAGCTGTTTTTT.

This clonotype has only a few counts. The J gene is TRBJ2-5, the V gene TRBV6-1; maybe TRBD1 (5 bases). V was shortened by 5 bases and J by 3 bases, with 10 bases between the two germline ends. Germline CDR1 is MNHNS and CDR2 is SASEGT. This CDR3 has 13 residues. Here the CDR3 reads CASSSLQEETQYF. DNA for the CDR3: TGTGCCAGCAGTAGCTTACAGGAAGAGACCCAGTACTTC.

Ten or more counts support this clonotype. This chain uses TRBV29-1 with TRBJ2-7; the match to TRBD2 covers 10 bases. CDR3 length: 14 residues. Germline loops: CDR1 SQVTM, CDR2 ANQGSEA. Trimming at V came to 4 bases and at J to 6 bases, leaving 9 bases not matched to a gene. CDR3 coding DNA: TGCAGCGTTGGGTCGCTAGCGGGAGTCAGCGAGCAGTACTTC. Translation: CSVGSLAGVSEQYF.

The chain joins TRBV6-1 to TRBJ2-1; no reliable D call. Germline CDR1 MNHNS, CDR2 SASEGT. The CDR3 contains 12 residues. The V and J ends lost 5 bases and 12 bases respectively, with 14 bases between them. In DNA form, the CDR3 reads TGTGCCAGCAGTCCAATTCAAGGTGGGCAGTTCTTC. Translating it yields CASSPIQGGQFF.

A word on this clonotype: Since a much larger clone is just one base distant, this may be a read error. The V call is TRBV3-1, the J call TRBJ2-7; tentative D call: TRBD2 (6 bases). The length of the CDR3 is 13 residues. Looked up from germline, CDR1 is LGHDT and CDR2 is YNNKEL (reference sequence). V lost 3 bases to trimming and J lost 7 bases, with 13 bases between them. The CDR3 spells CASSQWRDEEQYF. CDR3 coding DNA: TGTGCCAGCAGCCAGTGGCGGGACGAGGAGCAGTACTTC.

This clonotype was counted a single time. The chain links TRBV7-6 to TRBJ2-7, with 9 nucleotides matching TRBD1. The V segment lost 5 bases and the J segment 5 bases; nucleotides outside the gene matches: 10. There are 15 residues in the CDR3. Per germline, CDR1 SGHVS and CDR2 FNYEAQ. The CDR3 nucleotides are TGTGCCAGCAGCCAACAGGGGGCCCTCGGCCACGAGCAGTACTTC. Translating it yields CASSQQGALGHEQYF.

This clonotype showed up many times. The chain combines TRBV12-3 or TRBV12-4 with TRBJ1-5; 7 positions agree with TRBD1. The CDR3 length is 16 residues. The V gene end was trimmed by 3 bases and the J gene end by 0 bases; junction bases not matched to a gene: 5. CDR3 residues: CASSFWDRHSNQPQHF. CDR3 in DNA: TGTGCCAGCAGTTTTTGGGACAGACATAGCAATCAGCCCCAGCATTTT.

This chain connects TRBV12-3 or TRBV12-4 to TRBJ2-1; TRBD2 agrees at 10 bases. V trimming: 8 bases; J trimming: 0 bases; junction bases outside the gene matches: 4. This CDR3 contains 15 residues. The CDR3 reads CASVVAGGSYNEQFF. CDR3 sequence (DNA): TGTGCCAGCGTGGTAGCGGGAGGCTCCTACAATGAGCAGTTCTTC.

This clonotype was seen a few times. With a much larger clone just one base away, this may be a read error. The chain recombines TRBV20-1 with TRBJ1-1, with no clear D. Germline V lookup: CDR1 DFQATT, CDR2 SNEGSKA (reference sequence). The CDR3 has 15 amino acids. CDR3 protein: CGAPDTSGVNTEAFF. The CDR3 DNA follows: TGCGGTGCCCCAGATACCTCCGGGGTGAACACTGAAGCTTTCTTT.

This clonotype was counted ten times or more. The DNA for the CDR3 is TGTGCCAGCGCGGGGAGTTATTATACGCAGTATTTT. Its protein is CASAGSYYTQYF. V and J are TRBV28 and TRBJ2-3; tentatively, D is TRBD2 (6 bases). The CDR3 is made up of 12 amino acids. The V end lost 8 bases, the J end lost 7 bases, and 13 bases lay between the germline ends. Germline V CDR1 and CDR2: MDHEN, SYDVKM.